These 25 T cell receptor beta chains were all obtained from the same sample, sequenced in a study of blood T cell repertoires in COVID-19. Assay: immunoSEQ multiplex PCR; the TCRdb copy retains only in-frame clones and omits some. This table has some 260,000 clones, roughly 84% appearing once. Sample: peripheral blood. These receptors were taken from a middle-aged woman with active or convalescent COVID-19.

In nucleotides, the CDR3 is TGTGCCAGCAGTTTGGGCAGGGGCACTGAAGCTTTCTTT. Residues: CASSLGRGTEAFF. The genes are TRBV12-3 or TRBV12-4 and TRBJ1-1; the D gene is possibly TRBD1 (6 bases). The CDR3 covers 13 residues. Trimming removed 3 bases at V and 4 bases at J, with 9 bases between.

The chain joins TRBV27 to TRBJ2-5, with 8 bases lining up with TRBD2. Looked up from germline, CDR1 is MNHEY and CDR2 is SMNVEV (reference sequence). The CDR3 extends over 16 amino acids. J was trimmed by 2 bases and V by 5 bases; bases with no gene match: 10. The CDR3 sequence: CASSPLLAVVQETQYF. The CDR3 DNA follows: TGTGCCAGCAGTCCCCTACTAGCGGTGGTACAAGAGACCCAGTACTTC.

The table lists this clone with a count of one. CDR3 DNA: TGTGCCAGCAGTGACCGAACCCCAGGGGGCTACACCTTC. Residues: CASSDRTPGGYTF. The chain employs TRBV6-1 and TRBJ1-2, with TRBD1 as a possible D gene (5 bases). V was shortened by 3 bases and J by 8 bases, with 13 bases between the two germline ends. This CDR3 contains 13 residues. Per the germline V gene, CDR1 is MNHNS and CDR2 is SASEGT.

The chain joins TRBV15 to TRBJ1-2; possible D gene TRBD1, 5 bases. The CDR3 totals 13 residues. The V end lost 5 bases, the J end lost 5 bases, and 12 bases lay between the germline ends. Per the germline V gene, CDR1 is LNHNV and CDR2 is YYDKDF (reference sequence). CDR3 sequence: CATSYGGDYGYTF. The DNA of the CDR3 is TGTGCCACCAGCTACGGAGGGGATTATGGCTACACCTTC.

The chain combines TRBV6-2 or TRBV6-3 with TRBJ1-2; D uncertain. CDR3 length equals 13 residues. Trimming took 0 bases from V and 8 from J, leaving 10 bases between them. Germline V gives CDR1 MNHEY, CDR2 SVGEGT. The CDR3 sequence is CASSYSTLPGYTF. DNA of the CDR3: TGTGCCAGCAGTTACTCGACTCTGCCCGGCTACACCTTC.

The chain links TRBV5-1 to TRBJ2-3, with 9 bases identical to TRBD2. The junction had 7 bases not matched to a gene; V was cut back by 5 bases and J by 3 bases. This CDR3 has 15 residues. Germline values: CDR1 SGHRS, CDR2 YFSETQ. The CDR3 region has the DNA TGCGCCAGCAGTGTAGTTAGCGGGGGTACAGATACGCAGTATTTT. This sequence encodes CASSVVSGGTDTQYF. The variable domain in full, with the rest retrieved from reference TRBV5-1 and TRBJ2-3, is KAGVTQTPRYLIKTRGQQVTLSCSPISGHRSVSWYQQTPGQGLQFLFEYFSETQRNKGNFPGRFSGRQFSNSRSEMNVSTLELGDSALYLCASSVVSGGTDTQYFGPGTRLTVL.

The V call is TRBV19, the J call TRBJ2-1; D may be TRBD1 (6 bases). Trimming removed 3 bases from V and 4 bases from J, with 22 bases in between. Germline V lookup: CDR1 LNHDA, CDR2 SQIVND (reference sequence). This CDR3 has 18 residues. The CDR3 DNA is TGTGCCAGTAGTATTGCACTGGGGTTCGGGACACCTTACAATGAGCAGTTCTTC. It codes for CASSIALGFGTPYNEQFF.

As DNA, the CDR3 is TGTGCCAGCAGCTTGGGGACAGGGTACACTGAAGCTTTCTTT. Encoded protein: CASSLGTGYTEAFF. The V and J genes are TRBV7-3 and TRBJ1-1; 9 positions match TRBD1. Germline CDR1 SGHTA, CDR2 FQGTGA. With 3 bases clipped from V and 3 bases from J, the junction kept 2 bases outside the gene matches. CDR3 size: 14 residues.

The V call is TRBV5-6, the J call TRBJ1-2; TRBD1 matches 8 bases. Germline V gene sequence: CDR1 SGHDT, CDR2 YYEEEE. The length of the CDR3 is 14 residues. The V segment lost 4 bases and the J segment 2 bases; nucleotides outside the gene matches: 4. The CDR3 loop is CASSPGTGNYGYTF. As DNA, the CDR3 is TGTGCCAGCAGCCCGGGGACAGGCAACTATGGCTACACCTTC.

The chain joins TRBV2 to TRBJ2-7, with D tentatively TRBD1 (6 bases). CDR3 length: 14 residues. Germline V gives CDR1 SNHLY, CDR2 FYNNEI. The V end was cut by 10 bases, the J end by 4 bases, with 20 bases between. This CDR3 reads CATTLEQGKYEQYF. The DNA for the CDR3 is TGTGCCACTACTTTGGAGCAGGGGAAATACGAGCAGTACTTC.

The table lists this clone with a count of one. The gene calls are TRBV3-1 (or the pseudogene TRBV3-2) and TRBJ2-2, with D maybe TRBD1 (7 bases). Germline loops: CDR1 LGHDT, CDR2 YNNKEL (reference sequence). CDR3 length: 16 amino acids. The V and J ends lost 1 base and 7 bases respectively, with 16 bases between them. This CDR3 is CASSQASRGADGELFF. In DNA, the CDR3 is TGTGCCAGCAGCCAAGCGTCCAGGGGGGCCGACGGGGAGCTGTTTTTT.

The chain recombines TRBV28 with TRBJ1-2, with D uncertain. Deletions cut 6 bases from V and 3 bases from J, with 26 bases between. CDR3 length: 18 residues. The germline V gene has CDR1 MDHEN and CDR2 SYDVKM. This CDR3 reads CASSPLIARTREDYGYTF. CDR3 in DNA: TGTGCCAGCAGCCCCCTGATAGCACGGACCCGGGAGGACTATGGCTACACCTTC.

The chain has TRBV9 and TRBJ2-1; TRBD2 matches at 9 bases. Germline assignment: CDR1 SGDLS and CDR2 YYNGEE. The ends lost 3 bases at V and 7 bases at J; junction bases unmatched: 14. This CDR3 has 17 amino acids. CDR3 coding DNA: TGTGCCAGCAGCGGAAACAAACCGGGACTAGCCTGGAATGAGCAGTTCTTC. Translation: CASSGNKPGLAWNEQFF.

In this sample, this clone turned up once. V gene TRBV11-2 combines with J gene TRBJ2-3; a possible D gene is TRBD2 (6 bases). Germline V gene sequence: CDR1 SGHAT, CDR2 FQNNGV. The CDR3 contains 14 residues. Trimming left V 1 base short and J 4 bases short, with 9 bases between. CDR3 DNA sequence: TGTGCCAGCAGCTTAGTGGCTAGCGCAGATACGCAGTATTTT. Protein product: CASSLVASADTQYF.

The rearrangement joins TRBV27 to TRBJ2-2; D uncertain. Germline lookup yields CDR1 MNHEY and CDR2 SMNVEV (reference sequence). This CDR3 has 15 residues. Trimming shortened V by 3 bases and J by 1 base, and 9 bases separated the two germline ends. The CDR3 coding sequence is TGTGCCAGCAGTTTTCGTGGTAGGAACACCGGGGAGCTGTTTTTT. The encoded protein is CASSFRGRNTGELFF.

The rearrangement uses TRBV28 and TRBJ1-3; D is perhaps TRBD1 (6 bases). The CDR3 runs 16 residues. V lost 6 bases to trimming and J lost 0 bases, with 15 bases between them. From germline, CDR1 is MDHEN and CDR2 SYDVKM. The CDR3 DNA is TGTGCCAGCAGCAACGGGACACCCTTCTCTGGAAACACCATATATTTT. This sequence encodes CASSNGTPFSGNTIYF.

V usage is TRBV3-1 (or the pseudogene TRBV3-2) and J usage is TRBJ1-2; 8 bases are shared with TRBD1. V shed 0 bases and J 6 bases; nucleotides not matched to a gene: 6. The CDR3 runs 15 residues. Germline V CDR1 and CDR2: LGHDT, YNNKEL (reference sequence). The CDR3 sequence: CASSQDMGQADGYTF. DNA for the CDR3: TGTGCCAGCAGCCAAGATATGGGACAGGCCGATGGCTACACCTTC.

J is TRBJ1-5 and V is TRBV7-8; no clear D gene. V was pared by 1 base and J by 7 bases, with 5 bases between. Germline V gene sequence: CDR1 SGHVS, CDR2 FQNEAQ. CDR3 size: 12 residues. CDR3 sequence: CASSLDLQPQHF. The CDR3 region has the DNA TGTGCCAGCAGCTTAGATCTCCAGCCCCAGCATTTT.

The rearrangement joins TRBV6-5 to TRBJ2-5, with D tentatively TRBD1 (6 bases). The CDR3 has 15 amino acids. Germline V gene lookup returns CDR1 MNHEY and CDR2 SVGAGI. Trimming shortened V by 4 bases and J by 1 base, and 13 bases separated the two germline ends. The chain's CDR3 is CASSFQGLAQETQYF. The DNA for the CDR3 is TGTGCCAGCAGTTTCCAGGGGTTAGCCCAAGAGACCCAGTACTTC.

J is TRBJ1-6 and V is TRBV6-1; D call uncertain. The CDR3 is 16 amino acids. Looked up from germline, CDR1 is MNHNS and CDR2 is SASEGT. Trimming cost V 1 base and J 9 bases, with 16 bases left between them. The CDR3 is CASSEEPGWVGSPLHF. CDR3 in DNA: TGTGCCAGCAGTGAAGAGCCGGGGTGGGTCGGTTCACCCCTCCACTTT.

The V call is TRBV11-1, the J call TRBJ1-1, with TRBD1 matching over 12 bases. Germline V gene data show CDR1 as SGHAT and CDR2 as FQDESV (reference sequence). V was pared by 0 bases and J by 8 bases, with 1 base of the junction left unmatched. The CDR3 covers 14 residues. CDR3 sequence: CASSLAGQGAEAFF. In DNA, the CDR3 is TGTGCCAGCAGCTTAGCGGGACAGGGGGCGGAAGCTTTCTTT.

This clone has more than one count but fewer than ten. This chain links TRBV11-2 with TRBJ2-5; TRBD2 aligns across 11 bases. V shed 1 base and J 2 bases; nucleotides not matched to a gene: 9. Germline values: CDR1 SGHAT, CDR2 FQNNGV. This CDR3 has 18 amino acids. CDR3 region: CASSLGDSGGAKQETQYF. CDR3 coding DNA: TGTGCCAGCAGCTTAGGAGATAGCGGGGGGGCCAAACAAGAGACCCAGTACTTC.

The gene calls are TRBV11-2 and TRBJ1-3; weak D call: TRBD1 (5 bases). Between the trimmed V and J ends, which lost 3 bases and 0 bases, there was a span of 12 bases. The CDR3 loop spans 16 amino acids. Germline V gene data show CDR1 as SGHAT and CDR2 as FQNNGV. CDR3 protein: CASSLLDIFSGNTIYF. CDR3 nucleotides: TGTGCCAGCAGCTTGTTGGACATCTTCTCTGGAAACACCATATATTTT.

J is TRBJ2-4 and V is TRBV28; 8 bases fit TRBD2. V was clipped by 6 bases and J by 0 bases; unmatched bases: 13. The germline V gene encodes CDR1 MDHEN and CDR2 SYDVKM. The CDR3 runs 18 residues. The CDR3 loop is CASSPEDGLALAKNIQYF. CDR3 DNA: TGTGCCAGCAGCCCCGAAGACGGACTAGCACTAGCCAAAAACATTCAGTACTTC. Based on the CDR3 plus reference TRBV28 and TRBJ2-4, the full variable domain is DVKVTQSSRYLVKRTGEKVFLECVQDMDHENMFWYRQDPGLGLRLIYFSYDVKMKEKGDIPEGYSVSREKKERFSLILESASTNQTSMYLCASSPEDGLALAKNIQYFGAGTRLSVL.

The V gene is TRBV18, the J gene TRBJ1-2; 10 nucleotides align to TRBD1. The V gene's germline CDR1 is KGHSH and CDR2 LQKENI. The J segment lost 8 bases and the V segment lost 3 bases, leaving 9 bases of the junction unmatched. This CDR3 has 15 amino acids. Here the CDR3 reads CASSPLGQGSGGYTF. The CDR3, as DNA: TGTGCCAGCTCACCCCTGGGACAGGGGTCGGGCGGCTACACCTTC.